The clone carrying this T cell receptor (beta chain) was seen only a few times. The germline V gene has CDR1 SNHLY and CDR2 FYNNEI. This CDR3 contains 14 residues. V lost 6 bases to trimming and J lost 14 bases; unmatched junction nucleotides: 7. Clones were sequenced by immunoSEQ multiplex PCR, and TCRdb holds only the in-frame ones, with some missing. The table has around 120,000 clones, 80% to 90% seen once; the top ten hold about 1.2%. The data belong to a study of T cell responses to AZD1222 COVID-19 vaccine. The clonotype originates from an adult in good health. The chain carries TRBV2 and TRBJ2-1; TRBD2 matches at 16 bases. The sample here was peripheral blood, taken on day 0 of AZD1222 vaccination. CDR3 nucleotide sequence: TGTGCCAGCAGGGAGGGACTAGCGGGGGGGCCTGAGTTCTTC. Its protein product is CASREGLAGGPEFF.